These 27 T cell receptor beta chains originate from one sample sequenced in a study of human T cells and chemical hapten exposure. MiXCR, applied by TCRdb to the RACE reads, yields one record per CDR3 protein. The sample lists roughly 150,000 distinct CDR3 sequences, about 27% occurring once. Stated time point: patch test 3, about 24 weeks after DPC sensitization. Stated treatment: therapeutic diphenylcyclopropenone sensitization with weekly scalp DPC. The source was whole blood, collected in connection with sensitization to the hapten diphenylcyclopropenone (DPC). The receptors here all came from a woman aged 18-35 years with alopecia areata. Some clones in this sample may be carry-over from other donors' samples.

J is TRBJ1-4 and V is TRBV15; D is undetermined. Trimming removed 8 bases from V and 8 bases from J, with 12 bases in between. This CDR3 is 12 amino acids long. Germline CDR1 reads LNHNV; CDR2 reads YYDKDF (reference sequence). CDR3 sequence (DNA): TGTGCCACCTCCCGCGCTCGGGAAAAACTGTTTTTT. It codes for CATSRAREKLFF.

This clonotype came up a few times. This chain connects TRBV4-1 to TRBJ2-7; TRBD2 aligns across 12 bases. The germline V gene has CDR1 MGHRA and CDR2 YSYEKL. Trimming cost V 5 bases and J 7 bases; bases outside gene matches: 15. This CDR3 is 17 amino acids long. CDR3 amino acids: CASSRRLAGDLGVEQYF. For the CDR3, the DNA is TGCGCCAGCAGCAGAAGACTAGCGGGGGATCTGGGGGTAGAGCAGTACTTC.

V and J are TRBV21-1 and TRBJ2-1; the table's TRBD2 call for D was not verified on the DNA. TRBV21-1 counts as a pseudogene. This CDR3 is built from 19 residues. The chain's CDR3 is CASSKDSTGGPSLGNEQFF. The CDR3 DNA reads TGTGCCAGCAGCAAAGACTCTACGGGAGGGCCCTCTCTAGGGAATGAGCAGTTCTTC.

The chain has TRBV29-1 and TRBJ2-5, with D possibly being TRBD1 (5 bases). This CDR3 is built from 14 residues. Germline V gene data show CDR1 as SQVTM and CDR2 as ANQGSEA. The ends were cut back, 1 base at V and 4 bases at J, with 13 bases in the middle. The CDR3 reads CSVEGRTGRETQYF. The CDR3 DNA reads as TGCAGCGTTGAAGGCCGCACAGGACGAGAGACCCAGTACTTC.

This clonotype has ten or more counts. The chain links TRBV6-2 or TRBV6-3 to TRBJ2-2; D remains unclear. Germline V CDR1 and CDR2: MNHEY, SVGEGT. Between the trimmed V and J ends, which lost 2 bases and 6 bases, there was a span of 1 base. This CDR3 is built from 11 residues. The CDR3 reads CASSYPGELFF. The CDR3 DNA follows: TGTGCCAGCAGTTACCCCGGGGAGCTGTTTTTT.

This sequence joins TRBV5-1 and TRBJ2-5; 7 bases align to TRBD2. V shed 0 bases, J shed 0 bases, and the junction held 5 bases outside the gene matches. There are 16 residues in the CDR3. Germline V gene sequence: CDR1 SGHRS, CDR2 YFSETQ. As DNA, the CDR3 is TGCGCCAGCAGCTTGGAGGCAGCGGGGTACCAAGAGACCCAGTACTTC. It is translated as CASSLEAAGYQETQYF.

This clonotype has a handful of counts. The CDR3 region has the DNA TGTGCCAGCAGCTTTCGGACAGGGGGCCCGTGGGAGCAGTACTTC. Encoded protein: CASSFRTGGPWEQYF. V and J are TRBV9 and TRBJ2-7, with TRBD1 matching over 11 bases. Unmatched junction bases numbered 10, after V lost 4 bases and J lost 7 bases. Germline assignment: CDR1 SGDLS and CDR2 YYNGEE. CDR3 length equals 15 residues.

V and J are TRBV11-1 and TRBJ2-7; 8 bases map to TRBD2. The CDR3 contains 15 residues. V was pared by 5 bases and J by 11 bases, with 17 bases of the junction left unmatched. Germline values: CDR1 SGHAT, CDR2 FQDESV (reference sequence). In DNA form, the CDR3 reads TGTGCCAGCAGCCTAGGGGGTAGCGGGACCCCGGGCGAGTACTTC. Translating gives CASSLGGSGTPGEYF.

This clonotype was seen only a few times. The CDR3 sequence is CASSVGGGQGLEKLFF. CDR3 bases: TGTGCCAGCAGCGTAGGAGGGGGACAGGGACTTGAAAAACTGTTTTTT. The chain carries TRBV9 and TRBJ1-4, with TRBD1 matching over 9 bases. Germline assignment: CDR1 SGDLS and CDR2 YYNGEE. The CDR3 spans 16 residues. After removal of 0 bases from V and 7 bases from J, the junction contained 7 bases not matched to a gene.

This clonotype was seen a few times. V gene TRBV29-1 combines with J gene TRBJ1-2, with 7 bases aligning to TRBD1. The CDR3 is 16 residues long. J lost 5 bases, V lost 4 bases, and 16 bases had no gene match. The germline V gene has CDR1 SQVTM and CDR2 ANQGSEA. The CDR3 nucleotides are TGCAGCGTTGGGAGACAGGGTCGAGCTATACGTTATGGCTACACCTTC. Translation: CSVGRQGRAIRYGYTF.

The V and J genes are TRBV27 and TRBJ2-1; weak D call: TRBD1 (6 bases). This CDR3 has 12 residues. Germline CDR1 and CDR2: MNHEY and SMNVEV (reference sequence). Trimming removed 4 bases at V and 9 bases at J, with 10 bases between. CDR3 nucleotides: TGTGCCAGCAGTTCACAGGGACGTGAGCAGTTCTTC. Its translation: CASSSQGREQFF.

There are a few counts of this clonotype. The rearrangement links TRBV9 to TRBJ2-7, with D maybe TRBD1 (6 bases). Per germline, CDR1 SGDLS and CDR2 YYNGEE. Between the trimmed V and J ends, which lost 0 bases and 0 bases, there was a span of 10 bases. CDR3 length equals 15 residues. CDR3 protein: CASSVEGGGSYEQYF. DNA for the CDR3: TGTGCCAGCAGCGTAGAAGGGGGTGGCTCCTACGAGCAGTACTTC.

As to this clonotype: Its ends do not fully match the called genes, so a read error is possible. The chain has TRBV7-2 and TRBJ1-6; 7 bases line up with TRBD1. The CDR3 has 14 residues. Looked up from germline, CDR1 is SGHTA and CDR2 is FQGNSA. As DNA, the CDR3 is TGTGCCAGCACCAGACAGGGAATTAATTCACCCCTCCCCTTT. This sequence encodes CASTRQGINSPLPF.

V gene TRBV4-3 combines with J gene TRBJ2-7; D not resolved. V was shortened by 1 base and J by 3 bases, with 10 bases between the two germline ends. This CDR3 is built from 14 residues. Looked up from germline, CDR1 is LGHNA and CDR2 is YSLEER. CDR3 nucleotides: TGCGCCAGCAGCCAAGGGGTAGGCGGCTACGAGCAGTACTTC. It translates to CASSQGVGGYEQYF.

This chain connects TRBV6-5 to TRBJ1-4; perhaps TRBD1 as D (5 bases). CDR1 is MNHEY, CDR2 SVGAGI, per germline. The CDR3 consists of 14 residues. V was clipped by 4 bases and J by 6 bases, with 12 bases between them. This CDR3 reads CASSWDGEYEKLFF. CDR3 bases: TGTGCCAGCAGTTGGGACGGAGAGTATGAAAAACTGTTTTTT.

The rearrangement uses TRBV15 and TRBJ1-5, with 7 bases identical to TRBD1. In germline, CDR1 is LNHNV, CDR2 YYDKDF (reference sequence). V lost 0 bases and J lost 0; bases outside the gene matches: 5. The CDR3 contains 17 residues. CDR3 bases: TGTGCCACCAGCAGAGAAGCAGGGGGGTATAGCAATCAGCCCCAGCATTTT. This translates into CATSREAGGYSNQPQHF.

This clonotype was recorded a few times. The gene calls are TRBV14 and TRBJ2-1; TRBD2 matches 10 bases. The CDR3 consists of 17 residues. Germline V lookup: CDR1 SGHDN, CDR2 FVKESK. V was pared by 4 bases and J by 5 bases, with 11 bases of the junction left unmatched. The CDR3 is CASSPVSGRRLNNEQFF. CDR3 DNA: TGTGCCAGCAGCCCCGTTAGCGGGAGGCGCCTAAACAATGAGCAGTTCTTC.

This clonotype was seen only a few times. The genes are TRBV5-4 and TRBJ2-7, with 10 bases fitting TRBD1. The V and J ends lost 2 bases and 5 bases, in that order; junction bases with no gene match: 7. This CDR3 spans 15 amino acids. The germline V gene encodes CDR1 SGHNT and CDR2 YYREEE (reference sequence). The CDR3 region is CASSFSGTGAHEQYF. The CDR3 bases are TGTGCCAGCAGCTTCTCCGGGACAGGGGCCCACGAGCAGTACTTC.

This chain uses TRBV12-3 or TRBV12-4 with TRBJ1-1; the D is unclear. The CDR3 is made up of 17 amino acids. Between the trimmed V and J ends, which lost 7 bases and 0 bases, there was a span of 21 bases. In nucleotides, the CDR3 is TGTGCCAGCAAACTTAACAACAGAACTCCGATGAACACTGAAGCTTTCTTT. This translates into CASKLNNRTPMNTEAFF.

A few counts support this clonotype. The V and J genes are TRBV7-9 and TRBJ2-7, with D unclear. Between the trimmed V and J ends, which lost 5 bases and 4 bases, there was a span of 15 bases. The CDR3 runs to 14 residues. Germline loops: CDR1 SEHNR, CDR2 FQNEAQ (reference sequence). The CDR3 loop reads CASSPQAGTYEQYF. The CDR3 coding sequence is TGTGCCAGCAGCCCCCAAGCAGGCACGTACGAGCAGTACTTC.

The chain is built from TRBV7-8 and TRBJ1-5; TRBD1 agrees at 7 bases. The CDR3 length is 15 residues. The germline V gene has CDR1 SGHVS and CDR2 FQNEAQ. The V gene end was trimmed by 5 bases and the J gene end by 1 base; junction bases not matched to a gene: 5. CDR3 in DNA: TGTGCCAGCAGCCCGACAGGGAAGAGCAATCAGCCCCAGCATTTT. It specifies CASSPTGKSNQPQHF.

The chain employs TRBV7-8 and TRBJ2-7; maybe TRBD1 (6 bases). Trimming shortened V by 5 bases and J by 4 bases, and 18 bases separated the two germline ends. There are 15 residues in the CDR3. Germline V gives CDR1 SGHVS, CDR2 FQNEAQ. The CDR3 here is CASSGSIGRGYEQYF. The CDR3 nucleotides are TGTGCCAGCAGCGGGTCAATCGGCAGGGGTTACGAGCAGTACTTC.

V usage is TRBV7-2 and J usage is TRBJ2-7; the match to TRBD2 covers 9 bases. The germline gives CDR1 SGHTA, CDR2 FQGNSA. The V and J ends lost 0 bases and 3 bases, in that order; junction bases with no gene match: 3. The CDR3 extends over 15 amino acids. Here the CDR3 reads CASSLAGSGSYEQYF. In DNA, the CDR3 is TGTGCCAGCAGCTTAGCGGGTAGCGGGAGCTACGAGCAGTACTTC.

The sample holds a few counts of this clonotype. The CDR3 protein is CASIFRSGGVETQYF. For the CDR3, the DNA is TGCGCCAGCATATTTCGGTCAGGGGGAGTCGAGACCCAGTACTTC. The rearrangement links TRBV5-1 to TRBJ2-5; 7 nucleotides align to TRBD1. Germline lookup yields CDR1 SGHRS and CDR2 YFSETQ. The CDR3 runs 15 residues. J gave up 5 bases and V 6 bases, and 13 bases lay outside the gene matches.

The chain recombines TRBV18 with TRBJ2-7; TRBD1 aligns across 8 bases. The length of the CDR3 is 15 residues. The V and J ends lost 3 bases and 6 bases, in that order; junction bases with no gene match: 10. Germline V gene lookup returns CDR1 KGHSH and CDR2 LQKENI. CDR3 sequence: CASSPLDREGGEQYF. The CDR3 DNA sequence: TGTGCCAGCTCACCTCTGGACAGGGAAGGAGGCGAGCAGTACTTC.

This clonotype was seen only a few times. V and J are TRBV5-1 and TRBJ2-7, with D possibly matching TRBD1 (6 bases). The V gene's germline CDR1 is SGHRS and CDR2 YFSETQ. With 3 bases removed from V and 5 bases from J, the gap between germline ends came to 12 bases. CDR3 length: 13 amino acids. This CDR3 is CASSSRRGNEQYF. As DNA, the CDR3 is TGCGCCAGCAGCTCCCGCAGGGGCAACGAGCAGTACTTC.

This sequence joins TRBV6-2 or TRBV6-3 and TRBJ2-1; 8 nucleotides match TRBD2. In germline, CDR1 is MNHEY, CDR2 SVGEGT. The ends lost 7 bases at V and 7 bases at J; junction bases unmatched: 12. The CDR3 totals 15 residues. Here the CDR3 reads CASNTGGAWKNEQFF. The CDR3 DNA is TGTGCCAGCAACACCGGGGGGGCTTGGAAGAATGAGCAGTTCTTC.